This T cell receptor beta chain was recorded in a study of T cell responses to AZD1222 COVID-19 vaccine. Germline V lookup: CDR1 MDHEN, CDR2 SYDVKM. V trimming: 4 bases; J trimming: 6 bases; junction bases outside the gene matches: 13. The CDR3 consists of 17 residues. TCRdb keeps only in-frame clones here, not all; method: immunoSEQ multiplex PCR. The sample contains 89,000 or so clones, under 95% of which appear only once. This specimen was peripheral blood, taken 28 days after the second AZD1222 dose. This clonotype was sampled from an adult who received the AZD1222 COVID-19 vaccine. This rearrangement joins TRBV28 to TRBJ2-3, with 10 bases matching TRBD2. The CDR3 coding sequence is TGTGCCAGCAGTTCCCCAGGTAGCGGGAGGTTTTTGGATACGCAGTATTTT. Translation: CASSSPGSGRFLDTQYF. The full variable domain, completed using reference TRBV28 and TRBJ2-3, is DVKVTQSSRYLVKRTGEKVFLECVQDMDHENMFWYRQDPGLGLRLIYFSYDVKMKEKGDIPEGYSVSREKKERFSLILESASTNQTSMYLCASSSPGSGRFLDTQYFGPGTRLTVL.